This passage covers 7 T cell receptor beta chains from one sample sequenced in a study of OX40 agonist ivuxolimab in advanced cancers. Profiled with immunoSEQ multiplex PCR; TCRdb holds only in-frame clones, not every one. The data show roughly 53,000 clones, with about 94% seen just once and 15% to 20% held by the top ten. The sequenced sample was CD4+ or CD8+ T cells sorted from blood, obtained in a trial of the OX40 agonist ivuxolimab. These receptors came from an adult with an advanced solid tumor such as melanoma, head and neck, liver or kidney cancer.

This chain joins TRBV11-2 and TRBJ2-7, with a weak D call TRBD2 (7 bases). The germline V and J ends were trimmed by 1 base and 3 bases, with 16 bases remaining between them. The CDR3 extends over 16 amino acids. Germline V gene lookup returns CDR1 SGHAT and CDR2 FQNNGV. The CDR3, as DNA: TGTGCCAGCAGCTTAGTACTGGGGGCTAGCGGCTACGAGCAGTACTTC. This gives the protein CASSLVLGASGYEQYF.

The chain is built from TRBV15 and TRBJ2-7; no firm D call. Per the germline V gene, CDR1 is LNHNV and CDR2 is YYDKDF (reference sequence). The V gene lost 2 bases and the J gene lost 2 bases, with 10 bases spanning the gap. The CDR3 consists of 14 residues. The DNA of the CDR3 is TGTGCCACCAGCAGACGTTCGGGTCCCTACGAGCAGTACTTC. It codes for CATSRRSGPYEQYF.

CDR3 sequence: CASSKARQNQPQHF. The CDR3 coding sequence is TGTGCCAGCAGCAAAGCGCGGCAGAATCAGCCCCAGCATTTT. This sequence joins TRBV21-1 and TRBJ1-5. TRBV21-1 is annotated as a pseudogene. The CDR3 is made up of 14 amino acids.

V usage is TRBV9 and J usage is TRBJ2-7, with TRBD2 matching over 8 bases. CDR3 length: 14 amino acids. V dropped 6 bases and J dropped 1; count of bases not matched to a gene: 6. The germline V gene encodes CDR1 SGDLS and CDR2 YYNGEE. In DNA, the CDR3 is TGTGCCAGCACGCCGGGACTAGGGTCCTACGAGCAGTACTTC. As protein: CASTPGLGSYEQYF.

V and J are TRBV5-6 and TRBJ2-7, with D possibly matching TRBD1 (6 bases). Germline CDR1 reads SGHDT; CDR2 reads YYEEEE. V lost 4 bases and J 2 bases, leaving 10 bases between the germline ends. The CDR3 runs 13 residues. The CDR3 DNA is TGTGCCAGCAGCGCTACAGGGACCTACGAGCAGTACTTC. This gives the protein CASSATGTYEQYF.

This chain joins TRBV6-6 and TRBJ1-1; 7 bases agree with TRBD1. Germline lookup yields CDR1 MNHNY and CDR2 SVGAGI (reference sequence). The ends lost 2 bases at V and 4 bases at J; junction bases unmatched: 7. This CDR3 is 15 amino acids long. In nucleotides, the CDR3 is TGTGCCAGCAGTTACAACAGGGGTTCGGTCACTGAAGCTTTCTTT. As protein: CASSYNRGSVTEAFF.

The count of this clone is one. V gene TRBV6-6 combines with J gene TRBJ2-5; D not resolved. Germline assignment: CDR1 MNHNY and CDR2 SVGAGI (reference sequence). The CDR3 runs 14 residues. Trimming stripped 7 bases from V and 5 bases from J, with 17 bases between. CDR3 amino acids: CASNPDFFGETQYF. The CDR3 DNA sequence: TGTGCCAGCAACCCCGACTTTTTTGGCGAGACCCAGTACTTC.